These T cell receptor beta chains were read from a single sample in a study of cytomegalovirus exposure and HLA in healthy donors. Data came from immunoSEQ multiplex PCR; TCRdb stores just in-frame clones and leaves some out. The sample has fewer than 150,000 clones, roughly 79% seen once. Sequencing was performed on PBMCs. These receptors all stem from a man aged 25 to 40 in good health and CMV-seropositive. CDR3s include the opening cysteine and the closing phenylalanine or tryptophan. Each record gives: CDR3 length, J gene, V gene, clone size, D gene, CDR3 protein, CDR3 DNA. A D gene is named only where the DNA matches it firmly. Not every row has a clone size; where given, it reads once, few, many or a size class.

cdr3_length: 15
j_call: TRBJ1-2
v_call: TRBV5-1
clone_size: once
d_call: TRBD1
cdr3_aa: CASSQRTGGAYGYTF
cdr3_nt: TGCGCCAGCAGCCAACGGACAGGGGGCGCCTATGGCTACACCTTC

cdr3_length: 15
j_call: TRBJ1-3
v_call: TRBV4-1
clone_size: -
d_call: -
cdr3_aa: CASSLTGGSGNTIYF
cdr3_nt: TGCGCCAGCAGCCTCACCGGGGGCTCTGGAAACACCATATATTTT

cdr3_length: 15
j_call: TRBJ2-6
v_call: TRBV5-1
clone_size: -
d_call: TRBD1
cdr3_aa: CASSLDRAGANVLTF
cdr3_nt: TGCGCCAGCAGCCTAGACAGGGCTGGGGCCAACGTCCTGACTTTC

cdr3_length: 16
j_call: TRBJ1-5
v_call: TRBV5-6
clone_size: -
d_call: TRBD1
cdr3_aa: CASSRTGGLSNQPQHF
cdr3_nt: TGTGCCAGCAGCAGGACAGGGGGCCTTAGCAATCAGCCCCAGCATTTT

cdr3_length: 15
j_call: TRBJ1-1
v_call: TRBV5-6
clone_size: -
d_call: TRBD1
cdr3_aa: CASSFLTGMNTEAFF
cdr3_nt: TGTGCCAGCAGCTTCCTGACAGGGATGAACACTGAAGCTTTCTTT

cdr3_length: 16
j_call: TRBJ1-6
v_call: TRBV12-5
clone_size: -
d_call: -
cdr3_aa: CASGLVFPGRNSPLHF
cdr3_nt: TGTGCTAGTGGTTTGGTTTTCCCAGGGCGTAATTCACCCCTCCACTTT

cdr3_length: 14
j_call: TRBJ1-4
v_call: TRBV14
clone_size: -
d_call: -
cdr3_aa: CASSQRRVNEKLFF
cdr3_nt: TGTGCCAGCAGCCAACGCCGGGTTAATGAAAAACTGTTTTTT

cdr3_length: 16
j_call: TRBJ1-1
v_call: TRBV30
clone_size: -
d_call: -
cdr3_aa: CAWSRGSGGRATEAFF
cdr3_nt: TGTGCCTGGAGCCGCGGGTCGGGGGGGCGGGCCACTGAAGCTTTCTTT

cdr3_length: 16
j_call: TRBJ2-5
v_call: TRBV15
clone_size: -
d_call: TRBD2
cdr3_aa: CATSRAQAGGRETQYF
cdr3_nt: TGTGCCACCAGCAGAGCACAAGCGGGAGGAAGGGAGACCCAGTACTTC

cdr3_length: 17
j_call: TRBJ1-2
v_call: TRBV27
clone_size: -
d_call: -
cdr3_aa: CASSFARDGFLGYGYTF
cdr3_nt: TGTGCCAGCAGTTTCGCCAGGGATGGTTTTCTAGGCTATGGCTACACCTTC

cdr3_length: 14
j_call: TRBJ2-7
v_call: TRBV9
clone_size: -
d_call: -
cdr3_aa: CASSATTGSYEQYF
cdr3_nt: TGTGCCAGCAGCGCCACGACAGGCTCCTACGAGCAGTACTTC

cdr3_length: 14
j_call: TRBJ2-7
v_call: TRBV7-8
clone_size: -
d_call: -
cdr3_aa: CASSPGRGSYEQYF
cdr3_nt: TGTGCCAGCAGCCCAGGGCGGGGCTCCTACGAGCAGTACTTC

cdr3_length: 17
j_call: TRBJ2-3
v_call: TRBV27
clone_size: -
d_call: -
cdr3_aa: CASSSNGALGSTDTQYF
cdr3_nt: TGTGCCAGCAGTTCGAATGGAGCTCTGGGTAGCACAGATACGCAGTATTTT

cdr3_length: 15
j_call: TRBJ1-3
v_call: TRBV29-1
clone_size: -
d_call: -
cdr3_aa: CSVAFGGTSGNTIYF
cdr3_nt: TGCAGCGTTGCTTTTGGGGGGACCTCTGGAAACACCATATATTTT

cdr3_length: 14
j_call: TRBJ2-5
v_call: TRBV7-7
clone_size: -
d_call: TRBD2
cdr3_aa: CASSPTSGKETQYF
cdr3_nt: TGTGCCAGCAGCCCGACTAGCGGGAAAGAGACCCAGTACTTC

cdr3_length: 12
j_call: TRBJ2-1
v_call: TRBV29-1
clone_size: once
d_call: -
cdr3_aa: CSVVADLIEQFF
cdr3_nt: TGCAGCGTTGTGGCAGACTTAATTGAGCAGTTCTTC

cdr3_length: 15
j_call: TRBJ1-4
v_call: TRBV2
clone_size: -
d_call: -
cdr3_aa: CASSEQGQLNEKLFF
cdr3_nt: TGTGCCAGCAGTGAACAGGGGCAGCTAAATGAAAAACTGTTTTTT

cdr3_length: 14
j_call: TRBJ1-1
v_call: TRBV19
clone_size: -
d_call: -
cdr3_aa: CASSTGQTNTEAFF
cdr3_nt: TGTGCCAGTAGCACCGGACAGACGAACACTGAAGCTTTCTTT

cdr3_length: 15
j_call: TRBJ1-5
v_call: TRBV19
clone_size: -
d_call: TRBD1
cdr3_aa: CASETGGAGNQPQHF
cdr3_nt: TGTGCCAGCGAAACAGGGGGCGCCGGCAATCAGCCCCAGCATTTT

cdr3_length: 13
j_call: TRBJ1-1
v_call: TRBV5-1
clone_size: few
d_call: -
cdr3_aa: CASRLAAGVVAFF
cdr3_nt: TGCGCCAGCAGACTCGCTGCGGGGGTGGTAGCTTTCTTT

cdr3_length: 15
j_call: TRBJ2-1
v_call: TRBV7-2
clone_size: once
d_call: TRBD1
cdr3_aa: CASSYDRGTYNEQFF
cdr3_nt: TGTGCCAGCAGTTACGACAGGGGGACCTACAATGAGCAGTTCTTC

cdr3_length: 14
j_call: TRBJ1-1
v_call: TRBV18
clone_size: -
d_call: -
cdr3_aa: CASSPWTEGTEAFF
cdr3_nt: TGTGCCAGCTCACCCTGGACCGAGGGCACTGAAGCTTTCTTT

cdr3_length: 16
j_call: TRBJ2-1
v_call: TRBV18
clone_size: -
d_call: TRBD2
cdr3_aa: CASSPQRASGREEQFF
cdr3_nt: TGTGCCAGCTCACCACAGCGGGCTAGCGGGAGGGAAGAGCAGTTCTTC

cdr3_length: 17
j_call: TRBJ2-2
v_call: TRBV5-4
clone_size: -
d_call: TRBD2
cdr3_aa: CASSSTSGPRIGGELFF
cdr3_nt: TGTGCCAGCAGCTCGACTAGCGGGCCTCGCATTGGCGGGGAGCTGTTTTTT

cdr3_length: 15
j_call: TRBJ1-1
v_call: TRBV4-1
clone_size: -
d_call: TRBD1
cdr3_aa: CASSHPGTGNTEAFF
cdr3_nt: TGCGCCAGCAGCCACCCCGGGACAGGGAACACTGAAGCTTTCTTT

cdr3_length: 13
j_call: TRBJ1-1
v_call: TRBV7-3
clone_size: -
d_call: -
cdr3_aa: CASRSRVDAEAFF
cdr3_nt: TGTGCCAGCAGAAGCAGGGTGGACGCTGAAGCTTTCTTT

cdr3_length: 12
j_call: TRBJ2-7
v_call: TRBV2
clone_size: -
d_call: -
cdr3_aa: CASRDSSYEQYF
cdr3_nt: TGTGCCAGCAGGGACAGCTCCTACGAGCAGTACTTC

cdr3_length: 16
j_call: TRBJ1-6
v_call: TRBV11-1
clone_size: -
d_call: TRBD1
cdr3_aa: CASSLADRGQNSPLHF
cdr3_nt: TGTGCCAGCAGCTTAGCGGACAGGGGGCAGAATTCACCCCTCCACTTT

cdr3_length: 18
j_call: TRBJ2-1
v_call: TRBV5-1
clone_size: -
d_call: TRBD2
cdr3_aa: CASSPNPSGRANYNEQFF
cdr3_nt: TGCGCCAGCAGCCCCAACCCTAGCGGGAGGGCCAACTACAATGAGCAGTTCTTC

cdr3_length: 14
j_call: TRBJ1-2
v_call: TRBV19
clone_size: -
d_call: TRBD1
cdr3_aa: CASLPDRVSDGYTF
cdr3_nt: TGTGCCAGCCTCCCCGACAGGGTATCTGATGGCTACACCTTC

cdr3_length: 17
j_call: TRBJ2-1
v_call: TRBV7-2
clone_size: -
d_call: TRBD1
cdr3_aa: CASSFPLAGGSYNEQFF
cdr3_nt: TGTGCCAGCAGCTTCCCCCTGGCAGGGGGCTCCTACAATGAGCAGTTCTTC

cdr3_length: 15
j_call: TRBJ2-1
v_call: TRBV6-1
clone_size: -
d_call: TRBD1
cdr3_aa: CASWDRGGSYNEQFF
cdr3_nt: TGTGCCAGCTGGGACAGGGGCGGCTCCTACAATGAGCAGTTCTTC

cdr3_length: 12
j_call: TRBJ2-7
v_call: TRBV10-3
clone_size: -
d_call: -
cdr3_aa: CAISQTLGEQYF
cdr3_nt: TGTGCCATCAGCCAAACACTAGGGGAGCAGTACTTC

cdr3_length: 17
j_call: TRBJ1-2
v_call: TRBV2
clone_size: -
d_call: TRBD1
cdr3_aa: CASSAGTGDTQLHGYTF
cdr3_nt: TGTGCCAGCAGCGCCGGGACAGGGGATACCCAACTCCATGGCTACACCTTC

cdr3_length: 16
j_call: TRBJ2-3
v_call: TRBV18
clone_size: -
d_call: TRBD1
cdr3_aa: CASSPPMGQGLYTQYF
cdr3_nt: TGTGCCAGCTCACCACCTATGGGACAGGGTCTTTATACGCAGTATTTT

cdr3_length: 17
j_call: TRBJ2-1
v_call: TRBV5-8
clone_size: -
d_call: TRBD2
cdr3_aa: CASSLGLRGGFYNEQFF
cdr3_nt: TGTGCCAGCAGCTTGGGGTTGCGGGGGGGGTTCTACAATGAGCAGTTCTTC

cdr3_length: 14
j_call: TRBJ2-7
v_call: TRBV18
clone_size: many
d_call: TRBD2
cdr3_aa: CASSTSGEVYEQYF
cdr3_nt: TGTGCCAGCTCAACGAGCGGGGAGGTCTACGAGCAGTACTTC

cdr3_length: 13
j_call: TRBJ1-1
v_call: TRBV5-1
clone_size: -
d_call: -
cdr3_aa: CASSATGNTEAFF
cdr3_nt: TGCGCCAGCAGCGCTACAGGGAACACTGAAGCTTTCTTT

cdr3_length: 14
j_call: TRBJ2-1
v_call: TRBV5-4
clone_size: -
d_call: TRBD1
cdr3_aa: CASSLSGGANEQFF
cdr3_nt: TGTGCCAGCAGCTTGTCAGGGGGAGCAAATGAGCAGTTCTTC

cdr3_length: 16
j_call: TRBJ1-3
v_call: TRBV7-8
clone_size: -
d_call: -
cdr3_aa: CASSLQALSSGNTIYF
cdr3_nt: TGTGCCAGCAGCTTACAAGCCCTGAGCTCTGGAAACACCATATATTTT

cdr3_length: 14
j_call: TRBJ1-2
v_call: TRBV6-5
clone_size: -
d_call: -
cdr3_aa: CASSPSGGIGSYTF
cdr3_nt: TGTGCCAGCAGTCCGTCGGGGGGGATTGGGAGCTACACCTTC

cdr3_length: 16
j_call: TRBJ2-2
v_call: TRBV7-2
clone_size: once
d_call: -
cdr3_aa: CASSLRTGRGTGELFF
cdr3_nt: TGTGCCAGCAGCCTCAGAACAGGGAGGGGCACCGGGGAGCTGTTTTTT

cdr3_length: 14
j_call: TRBJ2-2
v_call: TRBV18
clone_size: -
d_call: -
cdr3_aa: CASSPQGNTGELFF
cdr3_nt: TGTGCCAGCTCCCCCCAGGGGAACACCGGGGAGCTGTTTTTT

cdr3_length: 13
j_call: TRBJ1-5
v_call: TRBV11-1
clone_size: -
d_call: -
cdr3_aa: CASSLDFSQPQHF
cdr3_nt: TGTGCCAGCAGCTTAGATTTTAGTCAGCCCCAGCATTTT

cdr3_length: 12
j_call: TRBJ2-7
v_call: TRBV2
clone_size: -
d_call: -
cdr3_aa: CAGLSRTGEQYF
cdr3_nt: TGTGCCGGACTTTCGAGGACTGGCGAGCAGTACTTC

cdr3_length: 15
j_call: TRBJ2-2
v_call: TRBV5-1
clone_size: -
d_call: -
cdr3_aa: CASSWRRDSGGELFF
cdr3_nt: TGCGCCAGCAGCTGGCGCCGGGACTCCGGGGGGGAGCTGTTTTTT